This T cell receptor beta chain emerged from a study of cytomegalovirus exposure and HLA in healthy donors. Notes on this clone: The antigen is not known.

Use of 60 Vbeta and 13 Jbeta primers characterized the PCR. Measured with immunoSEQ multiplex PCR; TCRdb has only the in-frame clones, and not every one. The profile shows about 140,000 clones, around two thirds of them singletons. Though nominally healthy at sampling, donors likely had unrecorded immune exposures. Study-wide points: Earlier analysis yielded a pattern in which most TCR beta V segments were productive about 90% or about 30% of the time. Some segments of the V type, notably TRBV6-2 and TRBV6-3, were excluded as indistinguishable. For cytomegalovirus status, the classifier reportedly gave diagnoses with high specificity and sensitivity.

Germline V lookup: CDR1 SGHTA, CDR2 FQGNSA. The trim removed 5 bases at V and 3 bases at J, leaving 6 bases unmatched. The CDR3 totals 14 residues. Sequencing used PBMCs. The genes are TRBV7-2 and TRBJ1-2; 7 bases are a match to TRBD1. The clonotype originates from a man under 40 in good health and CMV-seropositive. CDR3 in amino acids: CASSASGTDYGYTF. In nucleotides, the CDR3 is TGTGCCAGCAGCGCATCAGGGACAGACTATGGCTACACCTTC.